These 13 T cell receptor beta chains share one sample of origin, sequenced in a study of CD8+ T cells in alopecia areata. RNA extraction was followed by reverse transcription into cDNA, which acted as the sequencing template. The data were produced by immunoSEQ multiplex PCR, yet TCRdb's version contains in-frame clones alone and is incomplete. The sample includes around 140,000 clones, approximately 51% of them seen just once. The sequences come from CD4+ T cells sorted from blood, collected at week 0. These receptors were collected from a human donor with alopecia areata.

This chain links TRBV6-1 with TRBJ1-3, with D tentatively TRBD1 (5 bases). The CDR3 runs 11 residues. V was cut by 11 bases and J by 2 bases, with 7 bases left in between. Germline CDR1 reads MNHNS; CDR2 reads SASEGT. As DNA, the CDR3 is TGTGCCGGGGCTGCTGGAAACACCATATATTTT. This gives the protein CAGAAGNTIYF.

The J gene is TRBJ1-2, the V gene TRBV28, with D maybe TRBD1 (5 bases). V lost 4 bases and J lost 8, with 14 bases in between. This CDR3 has 13 residues. Per the germline V gene, CDR1 is MDHEN and CDR2 is SYDVKM. The CDR3 region is CASSWGPAMGYTF. In DNA form, the CDR3 reads TGTGCCAGCAGTTGGGGACCGGCGATGGGCTACACCTTC.

The genes are TRBV30 and TRBJ1-1; D gene uncertain. Between the trimmed V and J ends, which lost 6 bases and 2 bases, there was a span of 13 bases. CDR1 and CDR2 from the germline V gene are GTSNPN and SVGIG (reference sequence). The CDR3 is 13 amino acids. The CDR3 nucleotides read TGTGCCTGTTCTCAGGAAATTAACACTGAAGCTTTCTTT. It codes for CACSQEINTEAFF. The full variable domain, with the rest looked up from reference TRBV30 and TRBJ1-1, is SQTIHQWPATLVQPVGSPLSLECTVEGTSNPNLYWYRQAAGRGLQLLFYSVGIGQISSEVPQNLSASRPQDRQFILSSKKLLLSDSGFYLCACSQEINTEAFFGQGTRLTVV.

The chain combines TRBV28 with TRBJ1-5; weak D call: TRBD1 (6 bases). Trimming took off 3 bases at V and 3 bases at J, with 9 bases between the two ends. The CDR3 contains 14 residues. Germline V lookup: CDR1 MDHEN, CDR2 SYDVKM. The CDR3 sequence is CASSLYRDNQPQHF. In DNA form, the CDR3 reads TGTGCCAGCAGTTTGTACAGGGACAATCAGCCCCAGCATTTT.

V and J are TRBV4-2 and TRBJ2-7; tentatively, D is TRBD1 (6 bases). Per germline, CDR1 LGHNA and CDR2 YNFKEQ. The CDR3 runs 14 residues. V was clipped by 4 bases and J by 2 bases, with 12 bases between them. The CDR3, as DNA: TGTGCCAGCAGCCGGGACATTAGAACCTACGAGCAGTACTTC. This translates into CASSRDIRTYEQYF.

The chain links TRBV7-9 to TRBJ1-1, with TRBD1 matching over 8 bases. CDR3 size: 14 residues. V was pared by 3 bases and J by 1 base, with 1 base of the junction left unmatched. Germline V gene sequence: CDR1 SEHNR, CDR2 FQNEAQ (reference sequence). CDR3 amino acids: CASSLGTGNTEAFF. CDR3 nucleotides: TGTGCCAGCAGCTTGGGGACAGGGAACACTGAAGCTTTCTTT.

The rearrangement uses TRBV29-1 and TRBJ2-3; TRBD2 matches 9 bases. Per the germline V gene, CDR1 is SQVTM and CDR2 is ANQGSEA. Trimming at V came to 4 bases and at J to 7 bases, leaving 6 bases not matched to a gene. The CDR3 loop spans 13 amino acids. In DNA form, the CDR3 reads TGCAGCGTTGCTAGCGGGAACGCACATACGCAGTATTTT. Translated, it gives CSVASGNAHTQYF.

The chain links TRBV2 to TRBJ2-2, with a weak D call TRBD1 (6 bases). This CDR3 is 13 amino acids long. Trimming shortened V by 7 bases and J by 3 bases, and 9 bases separated the two germline ends. Germline CDR1 reads SNHLY; CDR2 reads FYNNEI. This chain's CDR3 is CASKGTYTGELFF. In DNA form, the CDR3 reads TGTGCCAGCAAAGGGACATACACCGGGGAGCTGTTTTTT.

J is TRBJ2-7 and V is TRBV30; no firm D call. Trimming stripped 2 bases from V and 9 bases from J, with 17 bases between. This CDR3 contains 13 residues. Germline lookup yields CDR1 GTSNPN and CDR2 SVGIG (reference sequence). CDR3 DNA: TGTGCCTGGAGTAAAGGAACCCGGGTTGGGCAGTACTTC. It specifies CAWSKGTRVGQYF.

The chain couples TRBV4-1 to TRBJ1-2; no definite D call. Germline assignment: CDR1 MGHRA and CDR2 YSYEKL. CDR3 length equals 12 residues. The V end lost 5 bases, the J end lost 2 bases, and 6 bases lay between the germline ends. In nucleotides, the CDR3 is TGCGCCAGCAGCGTAAGCAACTATGGCTACACCTTC. Its protein product is CASSVSNYGYTF.

This clone was seen a single time. This chain joins TRBV29-1 and TRBJ1-2; D perhaps matches TRBD1 (5 bases). V was pared by 7 bases and J by 5 bases, with 26 bases between. Per the germline V gene, CDR1 is SQVTM and CDR2 is ANQGSEA. CDR3 length: 16 residues. The CDR3 sequence is CSAHLPPGEGPYGYTF. In nucleotides, the CDR3 is TGCAGCGCCCACCTGCCCCCGGGCGAGGGACCTTATGGCTACACCTTC.

J is TRBJ2-7 and V is TRBV29-1, with 9 bases matching TRBD1. The CDR3 has 14 amino acids. CDR1 and CDR2 from the germline V gene are SQVTM and ANQGSEA. J gave up 1 base and V 6 bases, and 7 bases lay outside the gene matches. CDR3 sequence reads: CSVDPTGGSYEQYF. The DNA for the CDR3 is TGCAGCGTGGACCCGACAGGGGGGTCCTACGAGCAGTACTTC.

The gene calls are TRBV7-2 and TRBJ1-4; D unclear. V was pared by 6 bases and J by 12 bases, with 14 bases between. This CDR3 has 12 amino acids. CDR1 is SGHTA, CDR2 FQGNSA, per germline. This CDR3 reads CASSRDRLELFF. CDR3 in DNA: TGTGCCAGCAGTCGAGACCGCCTAGAACTGTTTTTT. Supplemented by reference TRBV7-2 and TRBJ1-4, the full variable domain reads GAGVSQSPSNKVTEKGKDVELRCDPISGHTALYWYRQSLGQGLEFLIYFQGNSAPDKSGLPSDRFSAERTGGSVSTLTIQRTQQEDSAVYLCASSRDRLELFFGSGTQLSVL.